These 29 T cell receptor beta chains came from one sample sequenced in a study of blood T cell repertoires in COVID-19. Only in-frame clones appear in the TCRdb table, and some are missing; sequencing was by immunoSEQ multiplex PCR. The table has 150,000 to 200,000 clones, about 81% seen once. The sample taken for sequencing was peripheral blood. All receptors derive from a woman aged 55-75 years with COVID-19, enrolled during active disease.

This chain joins TRBV2 and TRBJ2-3, with 8 bases fitting TRBD2. This CDR3 is built from 20 residues. Germline V gene sequence: CDR1 SNHLY, CDR2 FYNNEI. V shed 0 bases, J shed 5 bases, and the junction held 19 bases outside the gene matches. DNA for the CDR3: TGTGCCAGCAGTGAAGCGCTTTCAGGACCCTGGCGGGGGGCTGGAGATACGCAGTATTTT. This encodes CASSEALSGPWRGAGDTQYF. The complete variable domain, with remaining parts taken from reference TRBV2 and TRBJ2-3, reads EPEVTQTPSHQVTQMGQEVILRCVPISNHLYFYWYRQILGQKVEFLVSFYNNEISEKSEIFDDQFSVERPDGSNFTLKIRSTKLEDSAMYFCASSEALSGPWRGAGDTQYFGPGTRLTVL.

This clone was observed a single time. This sequence joins TRBV6-1 and TRBJ2-2; the match to TRBD2 covers 13 bases. The CDR3 has 18 residues. Germline V gene sequence: CDR1 MNHNS, CDR2 SASEGT. The V gene end was trimmed by 4 bases and the J gene end by 2 bases; junction bases not matched to a gene: 7. The CDR3 DNA sequence: TGTGCCAGCAGTGCACTAGCGGGGGGGACAAAAAACACCGGGGAGCTGTTTTTT. Amino acids: CASSALAGGTKNTGELFF.

This clone was detected a few times. The rearrangement links TRBV7-3 to TRBJ1-4, with unresolved D. Per the germline V gene, CDR1 is SGHTA and CDR2 is FQGTGA. The CDR3 covers 11 residues. Trimming cost V 6 bases and J 9 bases, with 8 bases left between them. This CDR3 reads CASSYYKKLFF. CDR3 DNA: TGTGCCAGCAGTTATTATAAAAAACTGTTTTTT.

The chain combines TRBV5-1 with TRBJ2-5; a weak D match, TRBD2 (7 bases). V lost 5 bases to trimming and J lost 5 bases, with 19 bases between them. The CDR3 sequence is 15 residues long. Germline V gene sequence: CDR1 SGHRS, CDR2 YFSETQ. CDR3 bases: TGCGCCAGCAGACCCGGGTGGGGGGGCGAGGAGACCCAGTACTTC. It is translated as CASRPGWGGEETQYF.

The chain joins TRBV9 to TRBJ2-1; D perhaps matches TRBD1 (6 bases). The CDR3 covers 14 residues. Trimming cost V 4 bases and J 7 bases, with 15 bases left between them. The germline V gene has CDR1 SGDLS and CDR2 YYNGEE. CDR3 region: CASSTIGGGNEQFF. CDR3 nucleotide sequence: TGTGCCAGCAGCACCATTGGGGGCGGGAATGAGCAGTTCTTC.

The rearrangement links TRBV6-7 to TRBJ2-7; 8 bases match TRBD1. TRBV6-7 is annotated as an ORF whose role is uncertain. V was clipped by 0 bases and J by 2 bases; unmatched bases: 12. The CDR3 contains 18 residues. The CDR3 coding sequence is TGTGCCAGCAGTTACTCGAGTCTTGTCAGGGGGCTCACCTACGAGCAGTACGTC. Translation gives CASSYSSLVRGLTYEQYV.

This rearrangement joins TRBV6-5 to TRBJ1-2; D is perhaps TRBD1 (6 bases). Germline V CDR1 and CDR2: MNHEY, SVGAGI. CDR3 length: 13 amino acids. V was trimmed by 6 bases and J by 8 bases, leaving 16 bases between them. The CDR3 region is CASSDAGDRGYTF. The DNA of the CDR3 is TGTGCCAGCAGCGACGCAGGGGATCGGGGCTACACCTTC.

The rearrangement joins TRBV7-3 to TRBJ2-2; 10 bases map to TRBD2. From germline, CDR1 is SGHTA and CDR2 FQGTGA. The CDR3 is made up of 14 amino acids. V shed 2 bases, J shed 6 bases, and the junction held 0 bases outside the gene matches. Here the CDR3 DNA reads TGTGCCAGCAGCTTACTAGCGGGAGCCGGGGAGCTGTTTTTT. It specifies CASSLLAGAGELFF.

J is TRBJ2-7 and V is TRBV21-1; the D call in the table, TRBD2, was not verified against the DNA. TRBV21-1 is a pseudogene. This CDR3 spans 20 amino acids. CDR3 bases: TGTGCCAGCAGCAAAGGCGGAGGAACCGGGACTAGCGGGAGCGCCTACGAGCAGTACTTC. It specifies CASSKGGGTGTSGSAYEQYF.

The gene calls are TRBV11-3 and TRBJ1-1; D gene unclear. Germline V gives CDR1 SGHNT, CDR2 YENEEA. This CDR3 spans 13 amino acids. Trimming took off 0 bases at V and 2 bases at J, with 4 bases between the two ends. CDR3 in DNA: TGTGCCAGCAGCTTAGATCTAAACACTGAAGCTTTCTTT. As protein: CASSLDLNTEAFF.

This clone was observed once. The chain carries TRBV19 and TRBJ1-2, with D hard to call. CDR1 and CDR2 from the germline V gene are LNHDA and SQIVND (reference sequence). The V end lost 3 bases, the J end lost 0 bases, and 8 bases lay between the germline ends. The CDR3 is 14 residues long. The CDR3 sequence: CASSIWHSNYGYTF. In DNA form, the CDR3 reads TGTGCCAGTAGTATTTGGCATTCTAACTATGGCTACACCTTC.

This rearrangement joins TRBV5-1 to TRBJ2-1; TRBD2 aligns across 10 bases. With 0 bases clipped from V and 8 bases from J, the junction kept 8 bases outside the gene matches. The CDR3 consists of 16 residues. Per germline, CDR1 SGHRS and CDR2 YFSETQ. The CDR3 DNA reads TGCGCCAGCAGCTTGGGACTAGCGGGCCCGTCGGATGAGCAGTTCTTC. Translation gives CASSLGLAGPSDEQFF.

This sequence joins TRBV19 and TRBJ1-5; D gene ambiguous. V was shortened by 0 bases and J by 2 bases, with 11 bases between the two germline ends. This CDR3 has 16 residues. Germline V gene sequence: CDR1 LNHDA, CDR2 SQIVND (reference sequence). In DNA form, the CDR3 reads TGTGCCAGTAGTATAGAGGCCCCTCTGGGCAATCAGCCCCAGCATTTT. This sequence encodes CASSIEAPLGNQPQHF. The full variable domain, completed using reference TRBV19 and TRBJ1-5, is DGGITQSPKYLFRKEGQNVTLSCEQNLNHDAMYWYRQDPGQGLRLIYYSQIVNDFQKGDIAEGYSVSREKKESFPLTVTSAQKNPTAFYLCASSIEAPLGNQPQHFGDGTRLSIL.

The chain employs TRBV29-1 and TRBJ1-2; 12 positions match TRBD1. The CDR3 runs to 19 residues. Unmatched junction bases numbered 18, after V lost 5 bases and J lost 2 bases. Germline loops: CDR1 SQVTM, CDR2 ANQGSEA. DNA for the CDR3: TGCAGCGTTAGGCCACCGGGGCTCAGAGGGACAGGGGGCAACTATGGCTACACCTTC. Encoded protein: CSVRPPGLRGTGGNYGYTF.

The V call is TRBV29-1, the J call TRBJ2-1; 15 bases line up with TRBD2. The CDR3 contains 14 residues. Looked up from germline, CDR1 is SQVTM and CDR2 is ANQGSEA. V lost 6 bases, J lost 5 bases, and 2 bases stayed unmatched. CDR3 region: CSVGTSGRHNEQFF. The CDR3 DNA reads as TGCAGCGTCGGGACTAGCGGGAGGCACAATGAGCAGTTCTTC.

The V and J genes are TRBV5-1 and TRBJ1-1; possibly TRBD1 for D (6 bases). Germline lookup yields CDR1 SGHRS and CDR2 YFSETQ. Deletions cut 4 bases from V and 2 bases from J, with 27 bases between. The CDR3 is 19 residues long. CDR3 sequence: CASSLPRGAGDVVNTEAFF. In nucleotides, the CDR3 is TGCGCCAGCAGCCTCCCGAGGGGGGCGGGGGACGTCGTTAACACTGAAGCTTTCTTT.

The chain uses TRBV3-1 (or the pseudogene TRBV3-2) and TRBJ1-1; perhaps TRBD1 as D (5 bases). This CDR3 region has 15 residues. Germline V lookup: CDR1 LGHDT, CDR2 YNNKEL (reference sequence). Trimming pared 0 bases from V and 1 base from J, leaving 9 bases between. The CDR3 spells CASSQDWGGNTEAFF. Written as DNA, the CDR3 is TGTGCCAGCAGCCAAGACTGGGGGGGGAACACTGAAGCTTTCTTT.

This chain connects TRBV12-5 to TRBJ1-2; D remains ambiguous. V lost 10 bases and J 5 bases, leaving 11 bases between the germline ends. Germline CDR1 and CDR2: LGHNT and FRNRAP. The CDR3 length is 11 residues. CDR3 in DNA: TGTGCTACCCACCGAGCTTATGGCTACACCTTC. This translates into CATHRAYGYTF.

This rearrangement joins TRBV9 to TRBJ2-1; 7 bases map to TRBD1. V lost 4 bases, J lost 4 bases, and 5 bases stayed unmatched. From germline, CDR1 is SGDLS and CDR2 YYNGEE. The length of the CDR3 is 14 residues. The chain's CDR3 is CASSIGQEYNEQFF. CDR3 nucleotides: TGTGCCAGCAGCATCGGACAGGAATACAATGAGCAGTTCTTC.

The chain couples TRBV6-5 to TRBJ2-7; D might be TRBD1 (6 bases). V dropped 6 bases and J dropped 2 bases, with 14 bases sitting between them. The length of the CDR3 is 14 residues. CDR1 MNHEY and CDR2 SVGAGI come from the germline V gene. CDR3: CASRGDRRPYEQYF. The CDR3 nucleotides read TGTGCCAGCAGGGGAGACAGGCGCCCCTACGAGCAGTACTTC.

The chain couples TRBV2 to TRBJ2-3; 12 nucleotides match TRBD2. The CDR3 is made up of 17 amino acids. From germline, CDR1 is SNHLY and CDR2 FYNNEI. V trimming: 5 bases; J trimming: 6 bases; junction bases outside the gene matches: 12. The CDR3 is CASSPGSSGRARDTQYF. The CDR3 DNA reads TGTGCCAGCAGTCCCGGCTCTAGCGGGAGGGCCCGGGATACGCAGTATTTT. The full variable domain, with the rest looked up from reference TRBV2 and TRBJ2-3, is EPEVTQTPSHQVTQMGQEVILRCVPISNHLYFYWYRQILGQKVEFLVSFYNNEISEKSEIFDDQFSVERPDGSNFTLKIRSTKLEDSAMYFCASSPGSSGRARDTQYFGPGTRLTVL.

J is TRBJ2-2 and V is TRBV14, with 13 bases aligning to TRBD2. Germline values: CDR1 SGHDN, CDR2 FVKESK. The CDR3 is 18 amino acids. The J segment lost 5 bases and the V segment lost 0 bases, leaving 6 bases of the junction unmatched. In DNA, the CDR3 is TGTGCCAGCAGCCAAGATGGTGGACTAGCGGGAGTTACCGGGGAGCTGTTTTTT. As protein: CASSQDGGLAGVTGELFF.

The chain has TRBV7-6 and TRBJ1-4, with a weak D call TRBD1 (6 bases). CDR1 is SGHVS, CDR2 FNYEAQ, per germline. There are 15 residues in the CDR3. V was shortened by 1 base and J by 7 bases, with 13 bases between the two germline ends. This CDR3 reads CASSLVGALGEKLFF. CDR3 bases: TGTGCCAGCAGCTTAGTGGGGGCTTTGGGTGAAAAACTGTTTTTT.

CDR3 bases: TGTGCCAGCAGCGTAGGACAGGGGGTGAGAAATGAGCAGTTCTTC. This encodes CASSVGQGVRNEQFF. The V and J genes are TRBV9 and TRBJ2-1, with 9 bases aligning to TRBD1. Trimming at V came to 0 bases and at J to 7 bases, leaving 5 bases not matched to a gene. Germline CDR1 SGDLS, CDR2 YYNGEE. This CDR3 is built from 15 residues.

This rearrangement joins TRBV6-5 to TRBJ2-1; D perhaps matches TRBD1 (6 bases). The CDR3 runs to 12 residues. The V gene's germline CDR1 is MNHEY and CDR2 SVGAGI. V lost 6 bases and J lost 14, with 17 bases in between. DNA for the CDR3: TGTGCCAGCAGCTATAGGGACACCCAGGAGTTCTTC. Protein sequence: CASSYRDTQEFF.

The V and J genes are TRBV3-1 (or the pseudogene TRBV3-2) and TRBJ2-7; D is perhaps TRBD2 (5 bases). The germline CDR1 and CDR2 sequences are LGHDT and YNNKEL (reference sequence). The CDR3 consists of 13 residues. V lost 1 base and J 10 bases, leaving 14 bases between the germline ends. The CDR3 DNA is TGTGCCAGCAGCCAAGGAGGTCTAGCTAGCCAGTACGTC. This sequence encodes CASSQGGLASQYV.

The chain has TRBV25-1 and TRBJ1-2, with 8 bases fitting TRBD1. The germline gives CDR1 MGHDK, CDR2 SYGVNS. V lost 4 bases, J lost 8 bases, and 6 bases stayed unmatched. The CDR3 loop spans 13 amino acids. CDR3 sequence reads: CASSAGQGLGYTF. The CDR3 DNA is TGTGCCAGCAGTGCAGGACAGGGTTTAGGCTACACCTTC.

This rearrangement joins TRBV7-2 to TRBJ2-7; weak D call: TRBD2 (6 bases). This CDR3 spans 14 amino acids. The V end was cut by 5 bases, the J end by 3 bases, with 14 bases between. CDR1 and CDR2 (germline): SGHTA, FQGNSA. The CDR3: CASSRDFSNYEQYF. CDR3 coding DNA: TGTGCCAGCAGCCGGGACTTTTCGAACTACGAGCAGTACTTC.

The rearrangement joins TRBV7-3 to TRBJ2-5, with 11 bases fitting TRBD2. The CDR3 sequence is 16 residues long. V shed 6 bases, J shed 1 base, and the junction held 7 bases outside the gene matches. Per germline, CDR1 SGHTA and CDR2 FQGTGA. CDR3 DNA sequence: TGTGCCAGCAGTCTCGGACTAGCGGGTCCCCAAGAGACCCAGTACTTC. This translates into CASSLGLAGPQETQYF. Full variable domain (missing parts from reference TRBV7-3 and TRBJ2-5): GAGVSQTPSNKVTEKGKYVELRCDPISGHTALYWYRQSLGQGPEFLIYFQGTGAADDSGLPNDRFFAVRPEGSVSTLKIQRTERGDSAVYLCASSLGLAGPQETQYFGPGTRLLVL.